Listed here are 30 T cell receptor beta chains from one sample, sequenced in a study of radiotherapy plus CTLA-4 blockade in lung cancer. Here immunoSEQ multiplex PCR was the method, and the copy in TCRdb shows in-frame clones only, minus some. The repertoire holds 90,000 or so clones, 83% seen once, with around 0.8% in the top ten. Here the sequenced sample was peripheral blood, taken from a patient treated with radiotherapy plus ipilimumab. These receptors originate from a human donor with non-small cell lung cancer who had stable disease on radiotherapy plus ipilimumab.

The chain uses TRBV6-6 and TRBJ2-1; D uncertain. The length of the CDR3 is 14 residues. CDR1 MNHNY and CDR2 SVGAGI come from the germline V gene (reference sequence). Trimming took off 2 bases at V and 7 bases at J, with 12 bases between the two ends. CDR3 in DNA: TGTGCCAGCAGTTACGACTTAATGGGAAATGAGCAGTTCTTC. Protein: CASSYDLMGNEQFF.

CDR3 DNA sequence: TGCGCCAGCAGCCCAACAGGTCCCAGCACAGATACGCAGTATTTT. It is translated as CASSPTGPSTDTQYF. The rearrangement joins TRBV5-1 to TRBJ2-3; weak D call: TRBD1 (5 bases). The CDR3 contains 15 residues. Germline assignment: CDR1 SGHRS and CDR2 YFSETQ. The ends were cut back, 4 bases at V and 0 bases at J, with 12 bases in the middle.

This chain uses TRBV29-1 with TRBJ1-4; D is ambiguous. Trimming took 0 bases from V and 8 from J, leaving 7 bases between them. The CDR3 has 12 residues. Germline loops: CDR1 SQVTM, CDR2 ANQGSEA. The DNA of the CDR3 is TGCAGCGTTGAAGATATCGGAGAAAAACTGTTTTTT. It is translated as CSVEDIGEKLFF.

In DNA, the CDR3 is TGTGCCAGCAGTTTTCGAGACAGGGGTTATTCACCCCTCCACTTT. It encodes CASSFRDRGYSPLHF. The V and J genes are TRBV27 and TRBJ1-6; 8 bases are a match to TRBD1. Trimming took 3 bases from V and 8 from J; bases not matched to a gene: 6. The CDR3 runs to 15 residues. Germline CDR1 is MNHEY and CDR2 is SMNVEV (reference sequence).

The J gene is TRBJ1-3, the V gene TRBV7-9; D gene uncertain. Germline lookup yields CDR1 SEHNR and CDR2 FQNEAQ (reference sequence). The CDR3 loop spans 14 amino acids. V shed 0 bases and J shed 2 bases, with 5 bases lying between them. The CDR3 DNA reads TGTGCCAGCAGCTTAGCGGGTACTGGAAACACCATATATTTT. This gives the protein CASSLAGTGNTIYF.

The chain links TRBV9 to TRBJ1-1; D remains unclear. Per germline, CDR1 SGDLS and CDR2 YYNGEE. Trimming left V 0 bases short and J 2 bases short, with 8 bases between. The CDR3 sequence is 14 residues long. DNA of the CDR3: TGTGCCAGCAGCGTAGCACAGTTCAACACTGAAGCTTTCTTT. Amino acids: CASSVAQFNTEAFF.

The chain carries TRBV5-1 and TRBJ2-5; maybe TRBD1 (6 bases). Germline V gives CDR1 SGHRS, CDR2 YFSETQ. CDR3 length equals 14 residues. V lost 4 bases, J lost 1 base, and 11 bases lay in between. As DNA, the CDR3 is TGCGCCAGCAGCACCGGGACACTCCAAGAGACCCAGTACTTC. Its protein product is CASSTGTLQETQYF.

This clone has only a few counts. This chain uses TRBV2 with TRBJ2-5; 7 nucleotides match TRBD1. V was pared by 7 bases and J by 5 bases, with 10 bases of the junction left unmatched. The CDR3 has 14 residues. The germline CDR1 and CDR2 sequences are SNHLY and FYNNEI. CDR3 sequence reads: CASKRQGDVETQYF. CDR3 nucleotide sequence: TGTGCCAGCAAGAGACAGGGAGATGTGGAGACCCAGTACTTC. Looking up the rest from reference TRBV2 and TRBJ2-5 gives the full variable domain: EPEVTQTPSHQVTQMGQEVILRCVPISNHLYFYWYRQILGQKVEFLVSFYNNEISEKSEIFDDQFSVERPDGSNFTLKIRSTKLEDSAMYFCASKRQGDVETQYFGPGTRLLVL.

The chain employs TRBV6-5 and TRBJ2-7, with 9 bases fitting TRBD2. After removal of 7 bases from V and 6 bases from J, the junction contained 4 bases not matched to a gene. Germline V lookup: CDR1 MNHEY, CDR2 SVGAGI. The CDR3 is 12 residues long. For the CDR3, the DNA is TGTGCCAGCAACCAAGCGGGAGGCGAGCAGTACTTC. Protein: CASNQAGGEQYF.

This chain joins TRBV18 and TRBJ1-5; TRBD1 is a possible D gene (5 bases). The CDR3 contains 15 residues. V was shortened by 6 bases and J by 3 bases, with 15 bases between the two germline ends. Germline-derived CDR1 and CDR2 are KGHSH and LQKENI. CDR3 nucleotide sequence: TGTGCCAGCTCGAAAATAGACAGCATCAATCAGCCCCAGCATTTT. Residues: CASSKIDSINQPQHF.

The CDR3 DNA reads as TGTGCCAGTGAACTCTTACAGGGTGGCGTCTTAGGCTACACCTTC. Translated, it gives CASELLQGGVLGYTF. The J gene is TRBJ1-2, the V gene TRBV6-1; perhaps TRBD1 as D (6 bases). The CDR3 loop spans 15 amino acids. The germline V gene has CDR1 MNHNS and CDR2 SASEGT. The V end was cut by 9 bases, the J end by 8 bases, with 25 bases between.

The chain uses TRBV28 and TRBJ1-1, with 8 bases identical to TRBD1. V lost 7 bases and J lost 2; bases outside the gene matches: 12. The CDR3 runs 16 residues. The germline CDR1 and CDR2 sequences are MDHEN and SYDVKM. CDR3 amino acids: CASKGGDRLLNTEAFF. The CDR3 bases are TGTGCCAGCAAGGGAGGGGACAGGCTGCTTAACACTGAAGCTTTCTTT.

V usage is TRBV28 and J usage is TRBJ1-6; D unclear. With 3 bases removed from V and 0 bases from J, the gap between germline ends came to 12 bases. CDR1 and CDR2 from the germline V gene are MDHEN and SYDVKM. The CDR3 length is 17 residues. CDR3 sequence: CASSFLVRSSYNSPLHF. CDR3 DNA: TGTGCCAGCAGTTTTTTGGTCAGGAGCTCCTATAATTCACCCCTCCACTTT. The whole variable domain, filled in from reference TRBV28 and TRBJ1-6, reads DVKVTQSSRYLVKRTGEKVFLECVQDMDHENMFWYRQDPGLGLRLIYFSYDVKMKEKGDIPEGYSVSREKKERFSLILESASTNQTSMYLCASSFLVRSSYNSPLHFGNGTRLTVT.

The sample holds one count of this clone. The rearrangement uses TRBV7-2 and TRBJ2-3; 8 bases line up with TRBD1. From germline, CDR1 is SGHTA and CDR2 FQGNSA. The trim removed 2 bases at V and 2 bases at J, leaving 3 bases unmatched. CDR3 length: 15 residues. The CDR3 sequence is CASSLLDRDTDTQYF. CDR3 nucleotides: TGTGCCAGCAGCTTATTGGACAGGGACACAGATACGCAGTATTTT.

The CDR3 region is CASSRQADQPQHF. The CDR3 bases are TGTGCCAGCAGTCGACAGGCAGATCAGCCCCAGCATTTT. V usage is TRBV27 and J usage is TRBJ1-5; perhaps TRBD1 as D (6 bases). CDR3 length: 13 amino acids. The V and J ends lost 5 bases and 5 bases respectively, with 10 bases between them. CDR1 and CDR2 from the germline V gene are MNHEY and SMNVEV (reference sequence).

Here the CDR3 reads CASSLSGRPQETQYF. In nucleotides, the CDR3 is TGTGCCAGCAGCTTGAGCGGGAGACCCCAAGAGACCCAGTACTTC. The rearrangement joins TRBV7-2 to TRBJ2-5; 8 nucleotides line up with TRBD2. With V trimmed by 3 bases and J by 1 base, 4 bases remained unmatched. The germline CDR1 and CDR2 sequences are SGHTA and FQGNSA. The CDR3 extends over 15 amino acids. Full variable domain (missing parts from reference TRBV7-2 and TRBJ2-5): GAGVSQSPSNKVTEKGKDVELRCDPISGHTALYWYRQSLGQGLEFLIYFQGNSAPDKSGLPSDRFSAERTGGSVSTLTIQRTQQEDSAVYLCASSLSGRPQETQYFGPGTRLLVL.

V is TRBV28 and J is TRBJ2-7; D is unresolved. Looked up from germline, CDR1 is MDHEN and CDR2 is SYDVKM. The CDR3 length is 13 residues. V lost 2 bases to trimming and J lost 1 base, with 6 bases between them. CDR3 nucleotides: TGTGCCAGCAGTTTACAGGCTTCCTACGAGCAGTACTTC. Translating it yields CASSLQASYEQYF.

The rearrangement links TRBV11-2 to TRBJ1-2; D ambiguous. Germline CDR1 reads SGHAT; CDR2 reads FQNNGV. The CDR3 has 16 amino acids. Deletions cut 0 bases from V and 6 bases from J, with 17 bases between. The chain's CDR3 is CASSLDGTQLRDGYTF. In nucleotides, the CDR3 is TGTGCCAGCAGCTTAGATGGTACACAGCTTAGGGATGGCTACACCTTC.

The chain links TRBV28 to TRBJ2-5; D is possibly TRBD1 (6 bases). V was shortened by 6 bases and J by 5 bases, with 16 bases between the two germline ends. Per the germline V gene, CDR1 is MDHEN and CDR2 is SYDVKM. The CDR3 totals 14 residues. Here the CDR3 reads CASSRSWTEETQYF. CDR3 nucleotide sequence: TGTGCCAGCAGCCGATCCTGGACAGAGGAGACCCAGTACTTC.

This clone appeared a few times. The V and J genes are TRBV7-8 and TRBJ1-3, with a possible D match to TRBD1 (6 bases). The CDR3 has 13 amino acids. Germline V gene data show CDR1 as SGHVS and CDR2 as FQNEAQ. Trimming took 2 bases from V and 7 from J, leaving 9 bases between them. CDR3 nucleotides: TGTGCCAGCAGCTTAACAGGGCAGAACACCATATATTTT. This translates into CASSLTGQNTIYF.

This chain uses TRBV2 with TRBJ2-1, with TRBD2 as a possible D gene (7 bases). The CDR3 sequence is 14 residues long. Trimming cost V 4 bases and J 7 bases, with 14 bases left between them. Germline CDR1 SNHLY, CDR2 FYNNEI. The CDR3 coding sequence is TGTGCCAGCAGTGGAGGGGGGGGAGTGAATGAGCAGTTCTTC. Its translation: CASSGGGGVNEQFF.

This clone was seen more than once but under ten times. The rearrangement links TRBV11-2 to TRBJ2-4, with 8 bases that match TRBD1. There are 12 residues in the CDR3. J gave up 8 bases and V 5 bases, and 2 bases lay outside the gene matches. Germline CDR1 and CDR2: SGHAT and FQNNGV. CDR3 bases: TGTGCCAGCAGCCCACAGGGGGACATTCAGTACTTC. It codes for CASSPQGDIQYF.

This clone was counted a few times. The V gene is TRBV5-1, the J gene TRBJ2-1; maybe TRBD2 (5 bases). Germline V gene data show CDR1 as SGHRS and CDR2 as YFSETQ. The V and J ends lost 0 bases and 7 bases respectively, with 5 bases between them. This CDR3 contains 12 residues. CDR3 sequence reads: CASSLERNEQFF. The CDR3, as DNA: TGCGCCAGCAGCTTGGAGCGGAATGAGCAGTTCTTC.

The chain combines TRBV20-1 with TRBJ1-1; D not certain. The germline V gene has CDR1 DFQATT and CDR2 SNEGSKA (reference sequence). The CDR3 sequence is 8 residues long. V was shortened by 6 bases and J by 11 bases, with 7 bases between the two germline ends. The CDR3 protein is CSASAAFF. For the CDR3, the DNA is TGCAGTGCCAGTGCTGCTTTCTTT.

CDR3 DNA sequence: TGCAGCGTTGAAAGGCAGGGCGGAGAGACCCAGTACTTC. Its protein product is CSVERQGGETQYF. The rearrangement links TRBV29-1 to TRBJ2-5; tentative D call: TRBD1 (5 bases). The CDR3 covers 13 residues. Germline lookup yields CDR1 SQVTM and CDR2 ANQGSEA. The V end was cut by 2 bases, the J end by 4 bases, with 11 bases between.

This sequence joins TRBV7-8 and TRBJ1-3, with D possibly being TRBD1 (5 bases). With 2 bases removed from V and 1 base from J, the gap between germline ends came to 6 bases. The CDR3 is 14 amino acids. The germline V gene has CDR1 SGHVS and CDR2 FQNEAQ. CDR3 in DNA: TGTGCCAGCAGCTTACGGGGGTCTGGAAACACCATATATTTT. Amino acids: CASSLRGSGNTIYF.

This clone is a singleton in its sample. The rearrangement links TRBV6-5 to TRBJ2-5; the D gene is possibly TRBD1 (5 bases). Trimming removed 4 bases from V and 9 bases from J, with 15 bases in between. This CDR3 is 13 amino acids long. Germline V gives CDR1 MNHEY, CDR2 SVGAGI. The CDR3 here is CASSSKPGKPQYF. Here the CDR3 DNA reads TGTGCCAGCAGTTCTAAGCCAGGGAAGCCCCAGTACTTC.

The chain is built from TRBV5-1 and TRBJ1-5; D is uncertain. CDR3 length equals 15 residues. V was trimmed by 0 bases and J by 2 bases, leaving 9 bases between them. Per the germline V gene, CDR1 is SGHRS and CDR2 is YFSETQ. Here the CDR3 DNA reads TGCGCCAGCAGCTTGGCAACGGGAGGCAATCAGCCCCAGCATTTT. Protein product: CASSLATGGNQPQHF.

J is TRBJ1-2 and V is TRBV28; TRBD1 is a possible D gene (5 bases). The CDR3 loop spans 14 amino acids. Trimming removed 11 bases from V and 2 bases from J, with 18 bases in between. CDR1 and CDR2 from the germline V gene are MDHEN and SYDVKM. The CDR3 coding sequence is TGTGCCCATAGACTGGGAGGGGCGAACTATGGCTACACCTTC. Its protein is CAHRLGGANYGYTF.

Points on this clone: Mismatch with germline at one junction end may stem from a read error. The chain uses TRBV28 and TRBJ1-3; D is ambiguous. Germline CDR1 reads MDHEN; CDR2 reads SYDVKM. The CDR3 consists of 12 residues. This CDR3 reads CASSSSGNSIYF. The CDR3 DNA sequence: TGTGCCAGCAGTTCGAGTGGAAACTCCATATATTTT.